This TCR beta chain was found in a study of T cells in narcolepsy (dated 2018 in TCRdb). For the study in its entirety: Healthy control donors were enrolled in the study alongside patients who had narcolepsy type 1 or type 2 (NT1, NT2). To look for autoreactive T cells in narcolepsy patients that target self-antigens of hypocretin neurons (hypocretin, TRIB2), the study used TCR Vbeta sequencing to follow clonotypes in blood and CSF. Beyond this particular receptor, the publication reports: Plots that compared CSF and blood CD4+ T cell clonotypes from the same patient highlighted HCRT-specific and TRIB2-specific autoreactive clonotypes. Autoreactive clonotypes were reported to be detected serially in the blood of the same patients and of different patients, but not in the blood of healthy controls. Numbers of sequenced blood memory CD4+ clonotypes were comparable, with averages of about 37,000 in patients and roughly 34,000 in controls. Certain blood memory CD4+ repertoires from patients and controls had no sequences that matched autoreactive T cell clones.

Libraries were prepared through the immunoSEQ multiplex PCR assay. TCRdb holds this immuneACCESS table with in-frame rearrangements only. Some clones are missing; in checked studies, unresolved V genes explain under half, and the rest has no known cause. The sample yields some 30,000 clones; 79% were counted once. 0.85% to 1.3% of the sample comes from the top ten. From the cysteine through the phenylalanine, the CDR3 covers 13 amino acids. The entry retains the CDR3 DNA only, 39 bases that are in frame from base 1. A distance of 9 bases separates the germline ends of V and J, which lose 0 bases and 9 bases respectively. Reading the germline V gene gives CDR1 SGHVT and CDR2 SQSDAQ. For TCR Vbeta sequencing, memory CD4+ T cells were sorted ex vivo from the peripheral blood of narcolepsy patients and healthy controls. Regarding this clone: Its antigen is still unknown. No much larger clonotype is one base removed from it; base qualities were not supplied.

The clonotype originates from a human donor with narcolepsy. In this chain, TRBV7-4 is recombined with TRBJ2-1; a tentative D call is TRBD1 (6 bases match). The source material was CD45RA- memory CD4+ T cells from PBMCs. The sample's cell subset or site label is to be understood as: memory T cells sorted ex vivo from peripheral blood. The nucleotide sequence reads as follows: TGTGCCAGCAGCTTAGCCAGGGGCGGTGAGCAGTTCTTC. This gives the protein CASSLARGGEQFF.